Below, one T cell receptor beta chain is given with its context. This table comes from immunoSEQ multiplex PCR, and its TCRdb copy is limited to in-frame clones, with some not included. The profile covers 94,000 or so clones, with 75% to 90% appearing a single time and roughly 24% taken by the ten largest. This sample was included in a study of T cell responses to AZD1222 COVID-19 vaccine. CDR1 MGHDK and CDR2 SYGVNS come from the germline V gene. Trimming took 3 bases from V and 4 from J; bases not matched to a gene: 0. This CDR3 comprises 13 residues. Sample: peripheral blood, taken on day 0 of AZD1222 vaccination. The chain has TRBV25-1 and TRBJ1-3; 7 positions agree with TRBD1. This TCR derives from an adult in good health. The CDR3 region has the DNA TGTGCCAGCAGTGAGACAGGGGGAAACACCATATATTTT. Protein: CASSETGGNTIYF.